The T cell receptor (beta chain) under discussion was sequenced for a study of blood T cell repertoires in COVID-19. Looking at the study overall: Acute and convalescent COVID-19 samples came from the United States, Italy and Spain. The analysed material was cDNA or gDNA that came from T cells, B-cell-depleted T cells, or PBMCs.

Under the authors' procedure: Amplification of reference gene primers was used by the study to estimate nucleated cell counts. TCRdb's table, derived via immunoSEQ multiplex PCR, lists solely in-frame clones and lacks some. The V and J calls and clone size were taken over from that table, and D and trimming were inferred from the DNA. The sample lists some 380,000 clones; roughly four fifths were seen once. Germline V gene lookup returns CDR1 LNHDA and CDR2 SQIVND (reference sequence). The CDR3 has 16 amino acids. With 5 bases clipped from V and 0 bases from J, the junction kept 9 bases outside the gene matches.

Sequencing was done on a sample of peripheral blood. The sequence derives from a human donor with acute or convalescent COVID-19. The donor label of this sample is uncertain. The chain has TRBV19 and TRBJ2-7; 8 bases fit TRBD2. CDR3 sequence (DNA): TGTGCCAGTAGTTCCCGCGGGGGGAAAAGCTCCTACGAGCAGTACTTC. As protein: CASSSRGGKSSYEQYF.